A single sample gave rise to the 5 T cell receptor beta chains below, sequenced in a study of T cells and copy number aberrations in small-cell lung cancer. TCRdb's copy holds only in-frame clones and misses some; the assay was immunoSEQ multiplex PCR. The sample carries about 6,600 clones, around 77% recorded once. The sequencing sample was made of normal tissue next to the tumor. The receptors originated from a woman between 65 and 79 years old with small cell lung cancer. Some clones in this sample may be carry-over from other donors' samples.

A single count supports this clone. V usage is TRBV9 and J usage is TRBJ2-5; no definite D call. CDR1 is SGDLS, CDR2 YYNGEE, per germline. The CDR3 has 15 amino acids. V dropped 0 bases and J dropped 2 bases, with 11 bases sitting between them. CDR3 DNA: TGTGCCAGCAGCGTAGGGGCCAGGTGGCAAGAGACCCAGTACTTC. It encodes CASSVGARWQETQYF.

V and J are TRBV2 and TRBJ2-6; no reliable D call. V lost 0 bases and J 0 bases, leaving 9 bases between the germline ends. CDR1 and CDR2 from the germline V gene are SNHLY and FYNNEI. The CDR3 is 17 residues long. The CDR3 coding sequence is TGTGCCAGCAGTGAAGCGCTTCGAGGCTCTGGGGCCAACGTCCTGACTTTC. Its translation: CASSEALRGSGANVLTF.

This rearrangement joins TRBV5-1 to TRBJ2-6; D remains unclear. The germline V gene encodes CDR1 SGHRS and CDR2 YFSETQ. The CDR3 totals 14 residues. The V and J ends lost 7 bases and 2 bases respectively, with 10 bases between them. CDR3 coding DNA: TGCGCCAGCTCGAGTGCGGCTGGGGCCAACGTCCTGACTTTC. It specifies CASSSAAGANVLTF.

The chain uses TRBV2 and TRBJ2-2; TRBD1 matches at 7 bases. CDR1 is SNHLY and CDR2 is FYNNEI in the germline V gene. The V segment lost 1 base and the J segment 0 bases; nucleotides outside the gene matches: 11. This CDR3 is 19 amino acids long. The CDR3 bases are TGTGCCAGCAGTGAAGAGGGGGCAAGTAACGCAGCGAACACCGGGGAGCTGTTTTTT. Translating it yields CASSEEGASNAANTGELFF.

The rearrangement links TRBV5-4 to TRBJ2-2; 7 bases fit TRBD2. Germline assignment: CDR1 SGHNT and CDR2 YYREEE (reference sequence). The CDR3 is 14 amino acids. V trimming: 4 bases; J trimming: 5 bases; junction bases outside the gene matches: 5. CDR3 amino acids: CASSTTSRTGELFF. The CDR3 DNA reads as TGTGCCAGCAGCACGACTAGCAGGACCGGGGAGCTGTTTTTT.